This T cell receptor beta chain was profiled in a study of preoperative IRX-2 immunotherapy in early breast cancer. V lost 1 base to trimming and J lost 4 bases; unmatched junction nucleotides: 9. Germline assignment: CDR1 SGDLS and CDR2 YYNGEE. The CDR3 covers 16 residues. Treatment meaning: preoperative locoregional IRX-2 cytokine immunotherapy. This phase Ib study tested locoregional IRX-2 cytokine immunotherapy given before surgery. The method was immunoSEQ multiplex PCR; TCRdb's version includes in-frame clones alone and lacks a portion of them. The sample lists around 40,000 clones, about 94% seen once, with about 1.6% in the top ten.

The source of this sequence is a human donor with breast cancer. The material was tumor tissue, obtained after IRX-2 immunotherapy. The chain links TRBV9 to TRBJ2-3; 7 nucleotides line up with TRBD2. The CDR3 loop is CASSVTSAARADTQYF. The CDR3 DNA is TGTGCCAGCAGCGTAACTAGCGCCGCAAGGGCAGATACGCAGTATTTT.